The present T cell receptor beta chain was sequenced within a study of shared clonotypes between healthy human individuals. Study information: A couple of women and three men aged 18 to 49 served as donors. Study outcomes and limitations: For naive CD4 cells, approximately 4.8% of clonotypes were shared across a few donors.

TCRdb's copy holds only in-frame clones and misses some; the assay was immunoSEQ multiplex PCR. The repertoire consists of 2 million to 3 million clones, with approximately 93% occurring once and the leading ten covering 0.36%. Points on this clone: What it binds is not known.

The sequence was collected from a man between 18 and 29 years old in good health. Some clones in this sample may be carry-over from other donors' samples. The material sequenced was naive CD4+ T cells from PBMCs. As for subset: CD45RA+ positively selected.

The CDR3, as DNA: TGTGCCAGCAGTTTTCTAGCGATGGGTGGGGAGACCCAGTACTTC. Protein sequence: CASSFLAMGGETQYF. The chain has TRBV27 and TRBJ2-5; D may be TRBD2 (6 bases). The germline V gene has CDR1 MNHEY and CDR2 SMNVEV (reference sequence). This CDR3 has 15 residues. The ends were cut back, 3 bases at V and 5 bases at J, with 16 bases in the middle.